The clone carrying this T cell receptor beta chain was counted a few times. In the original processing: Amplification of reference gene primers was used by the study to estimate nucleated cell counts. Only in-frame clones appear in the TCRdb table, and some are missing; sequencing was by immunoSEQ multiplex PCR. D and trimming come from the DNA, and the V and J calls and clone size come from that table. The sample lists fewer than 250,000 clones, around 82% occurring once. Germline lookup yields CDR1 LGHDT and CDR2 YNNKEL (reference sequence). This CDR3 comprises 15 residues. Unmatched junction bases numbered 7, after V lost 3 bases and J lost 3 bases. These data come from a study of blood T cell repertoires in COVID-19. Across the whole study: Researchers got acute and convalescent COVID-19 samples from the United States, Italy and Spain. Sample material is recorded as cDNA or gDNA derived from T cells, B-cell-depleted T cells, or PBMCs.

The chain recombines TRBV3-1 (or the pseudogene TRBV3-2) with TRBJ1-1; 7 nucleotides agree with TRBD1. The specimen sequenced was peripheral blood. The sequence derives from a woman in her thirties or forties with acute or convalescent COVID-19. CDR3 sequence: CASSHDDRADTEAFF. CDR3 nucleotide sequence: TGTGCCAGCAGCCATGATGACAGGGCGGACACTGAAGCTTTCTTT.